A selection of T cell receptor beta chains follows, all from one sample in a study of OX40 agonist ivuxolimab in advanced cancers. Clones were sequenced by immunoSEQ multiplex PCR, and TCRdb holds only the in-frame ones, with some missing. Among some 15,000 clones listed, roughly 82% were seen once. The material sequenced was CD4+ or CD8+ T cells sorted from blood, taken in a trial of the OX40 agonist ivuxolimab. The source is an adult with an advanced solid tumor such as melanoma, head and neck, liver or kidney cancer. CDR3s include the opening cysteine and the closing phenylalanine or tryptophan. D genes are given only for firm matches. Not every row has a clone size; where given, it reads once, few, many or a size class.

CDR3nt: TGTGCCGGGGGCGAAGTTAGCAATCAGCCCCAGCATTTT; CDR3aa: CAGGEVSNQPQHF; abundance: NA; d_gene: NA; len: 13; v_gene: TRBV19; j_gene: TRBJ1-5
CDR3nt: TGTGCCAGCAGCCCTGGACTAGGCTCCTACGAGCAGTACTTC; CDR3aa: CASSPGLGSYEQYF; abundance: NA; d_gene: TRBD2; len: 14; v_gene: TRBV5-3; j_gene: TRBJ2-7
CDR3nt: TGTGCCAGCAGTTTATCGCCGGATAGCACAGATACGCAGTATTTT; CDR3aa: CASSLSPDSTDTQYF; abundance: NA; d_gene: NA; len: 15; v_gene: TRBV27; j_gene: TRBJ2-3
CDR3nt: TGTGCCAGCGCAGGGGTTCATTTCGGGCAGTACTTC; CDR3aa: CASAGVHFGQYF; abundance: NA; d_gene: NA; len: 12; v_gene: TRBV2; j_gene: TRBJ2-7
CDR3nt: TGTGCCAGCAGCCTAACAGGAGCCGGCTCCTACAATGAGCAGTTCTTC; CDR3aa: CASSLTGAGSYNEQFF; abundance: NA; d_gene: NA; len: 16; v_gene: TRBV11-3; j_gene: TRBJ2-1
CDR3nt: TGTGCCAGTAACCAGGGAGGATTAGATGGCTACACCTTC; CDR3aa: CASNQGGLDGYTF; abundance: NA; d_gene: NA; len: 13; v_gene: TRBV19; j_gene: TRBJ1-2
CDR3nt: TGTGCCAGCAGCCCCCGGGACCAGGGGACCCAGTACTTC; CDR3aa: CASSPRDQGTQYF; abundance: NA; d_gene: NA; len: 13; v_gene: TRBV5-4; j_gene: TRBJ2-5
CDR3nt: TGTGCCAGCAGCATAACACGGAACACCGGGGAGCTGTTTTTT; CDR3aa: CASSITRNTGELFF; abundance: few; d_gene: NA; len: 14; v_gene: TRBV5-6; j_gene: TRBJ2-2
CDR3nt: TGCGCCAGCAGCCAAGATGGAAGCGGGTTGAACAATGAGCAGTTCTTC; CDR3aa: CASSQDGSGLNNEQFF; abundance: NA; d_gene: NA; len: 16; v_gene: TRBV4-1; j_gene: TRBJ2-1
CDR3nt: TGTGCCAGTACACCGGGACAGGGGGCCGCCGGGGAGCTGTTTTTT; CDR3aa: CASTPGQGAAGELFF; abundance: once; d_gene: TRBD1; len: 15; v_gene: TRBV11-2; j_gene: TRBJ2-2
CDR3nt: TGCAGCGTGGCCCAGGGGGCGGGAGACATTCAGTACTTC; CDR3aa: CSVAQGAGDIQYF; abundance: NA; d_gene: NA; len: 13; v_gene: TRBV29-1; j_gene: TRBJ2-4
CDR3nt: TGTGCCAGCAGCCTAGGATTCGGTGAAAAACTGTTTTTT; CDR3aa: CASSLGFGEKLFF; abundance: NA; d_gene: NA; len: 13; v_gene: TRBV7-9; j_gene: TRBJ1-4
CDR3nt: TGTGCCAGCAGTGAACAGGGCACCGGGGAGCTGTTTTTT; CDR3aa: CASSEQGTGELFF; abundance: NA; d_gene: NA; len: 13; v_gene: TRBV6-4; j_gene: TRBJ2-2
CDR3nt: TGTGCCAGCAGCGTAGGGGGCTCCGGGGAGCTGTTTTTT; CDR3aa: CASSVGGSGELFF; abundance: NA; d_gene: NA; len: 13; v_gene: TRBV9; j_gene: TRBJ2-2